This entry describes one T cell receptor beta chain. The CDR3 has 16 amino acids. After removal of 5 bases from V and 0 bases from J, the junction contained 9 bases not matched to a gene. Germline V gene lookup returns CDR1 SGHVS and CDR2 FNYEAQ. This specimen belongs to a study of blood T cell repertoires in COVID-19. Sequencing was performed with immunoSEQ multiplex PCR; in TCRdb, only in-frame clones are kept and a portion is missing. This sample has around 190,000 clones, with over 80% found just once. The origin of this receptor is a woman in her sixties or seventies with COVID-19, enrolled during active disease. The rearrangement uses TRBV7-6 and TRBJ1-2, with 7 nucleotides matching TRBD1. The sequenced sample was peripheral blood. This chain's CDR3 is CASSLAPGQTNYGYTF. The DNA of the CDR3 is TGTGCCAGCAGCCTGGCACCGGGACAGACTAACTATGGCTACACCTTC. The variable domain in full, completed from reference TRBV7-6 and TRBJ1-2, reads GAGVSQSPRYKVTKRGQDVALRCDPISGHVSLYWYRQALGQGPEFLTYFNYEAQQDKSGLPNDRFSAERPEGSISTLTIQRTEQRDSAMYRCASSLAPGQTNYGYTFGSGTRLTVV.